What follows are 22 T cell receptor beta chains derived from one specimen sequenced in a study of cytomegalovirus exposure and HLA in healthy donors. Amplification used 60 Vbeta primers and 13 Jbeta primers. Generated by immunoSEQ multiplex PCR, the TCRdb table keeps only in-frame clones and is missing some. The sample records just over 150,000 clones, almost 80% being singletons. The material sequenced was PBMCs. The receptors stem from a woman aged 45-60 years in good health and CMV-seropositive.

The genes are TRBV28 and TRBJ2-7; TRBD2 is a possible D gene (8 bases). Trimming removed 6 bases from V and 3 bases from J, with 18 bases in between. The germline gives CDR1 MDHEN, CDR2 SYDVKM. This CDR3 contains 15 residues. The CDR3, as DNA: TGTGCCAGCAGCGCGGGGGGACAGATTAGCTACGAGCAGTACTTC. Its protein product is CASSAGGQISYEQYF.

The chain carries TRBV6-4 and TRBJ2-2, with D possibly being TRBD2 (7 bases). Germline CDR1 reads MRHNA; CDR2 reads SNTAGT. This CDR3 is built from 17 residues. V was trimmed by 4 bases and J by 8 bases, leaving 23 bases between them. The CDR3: CASSVRRGGGPSGELFF. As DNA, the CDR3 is TGTGCCAGCAGTGTCCGTCGGGGCGGGGGCCCGTCTGGGGAGCTGTTTTTT.

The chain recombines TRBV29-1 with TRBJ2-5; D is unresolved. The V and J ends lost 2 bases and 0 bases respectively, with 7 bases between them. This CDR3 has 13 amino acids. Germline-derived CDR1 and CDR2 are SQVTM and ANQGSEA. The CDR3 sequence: CSVERRYQETQYF. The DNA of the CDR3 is TGCAGCGTTGAAAGGCGGTACCAAGAGACCCAGTACTTC.

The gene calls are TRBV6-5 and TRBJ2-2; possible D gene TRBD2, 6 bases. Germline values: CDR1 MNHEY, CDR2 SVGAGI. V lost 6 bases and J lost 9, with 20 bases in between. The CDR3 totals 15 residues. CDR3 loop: CASSRGTHPGRELFF. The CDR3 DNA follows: TGTGCCAGCAGCCGCGGGACCCATCCGGGCAGGGAGCTGTTTTTT.

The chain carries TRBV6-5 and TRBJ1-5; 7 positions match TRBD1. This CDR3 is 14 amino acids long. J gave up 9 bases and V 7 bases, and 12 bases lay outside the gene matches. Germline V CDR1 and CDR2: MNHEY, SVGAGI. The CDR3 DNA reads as TGTGCCAGCACCCCCGACAGGACAGGACGGCCCCAGCATTTT. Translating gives CASTPDRTGRPQHF.

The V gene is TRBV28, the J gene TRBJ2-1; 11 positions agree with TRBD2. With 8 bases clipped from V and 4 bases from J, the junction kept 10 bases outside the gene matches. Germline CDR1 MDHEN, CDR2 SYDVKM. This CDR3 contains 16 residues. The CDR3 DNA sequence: TGTGCCAGCCCCCCCGCGGCTAGCGGGGGGTACAATGAGCAGTTCTTC. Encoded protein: CASPPAASGGYNEQFF.

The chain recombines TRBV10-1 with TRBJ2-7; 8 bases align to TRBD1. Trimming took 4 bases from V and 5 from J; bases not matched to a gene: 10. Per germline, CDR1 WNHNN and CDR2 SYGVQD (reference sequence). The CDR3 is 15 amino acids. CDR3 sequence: CASSGGQGWSDEQYF. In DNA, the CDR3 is TGCGCCAGCAGTGGAGGACAGGGTTGGTCAGACGAGCAGTACTTC.

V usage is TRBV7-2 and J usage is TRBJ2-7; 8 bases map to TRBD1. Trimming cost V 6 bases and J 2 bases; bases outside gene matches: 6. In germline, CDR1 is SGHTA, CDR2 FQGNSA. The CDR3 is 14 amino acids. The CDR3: CASSTDRGPYEQYF. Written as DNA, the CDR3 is TGTGCCAGCAGTACAGACAGGGGACCCTACGAGCAGTACTTC.

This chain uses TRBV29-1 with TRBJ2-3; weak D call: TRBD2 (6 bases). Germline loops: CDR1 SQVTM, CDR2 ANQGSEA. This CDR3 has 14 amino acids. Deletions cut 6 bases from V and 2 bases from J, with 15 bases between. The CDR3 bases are TGCAGCGTACTCCGGGACTTTAACACAGATACGCAGTATTTT. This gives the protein CSVLRDFNTDTQYF.

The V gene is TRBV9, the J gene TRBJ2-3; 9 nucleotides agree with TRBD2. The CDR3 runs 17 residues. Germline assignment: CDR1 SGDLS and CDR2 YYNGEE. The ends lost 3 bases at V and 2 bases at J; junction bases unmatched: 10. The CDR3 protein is CASSGPLAGSYTDTQYF. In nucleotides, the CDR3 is TGTGCCAGCAGCGGCCCTCTAGCGGGATCTTACACAGATACGCAGTATTTT.

The CDR3 spells CASSLGSRTDTQYF. The CDR3 DNA sequence: TGTGCCAGCAGCTTGGGGAGTCGCACAGATACGCAGTATTTT. This chain connects TRBV5-6 to TRBJ2-3; D not resolved. The CDR3 consists of 14 residues. Germline V gene sequence: CDR1 SGHDT, CDR2 YYEEEE. Trimming cost V 0 bases and J 1 base, with 6 bases left between them.

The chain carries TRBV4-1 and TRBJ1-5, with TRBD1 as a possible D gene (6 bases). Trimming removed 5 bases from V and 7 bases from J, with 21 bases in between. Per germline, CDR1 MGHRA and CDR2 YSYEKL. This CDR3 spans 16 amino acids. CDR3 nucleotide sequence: TGCGCCAGCAGCGAAGGAGATACAGGGTTCGTACAGCCCCAGCATTTT. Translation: CASSEGDTGFVQPQHF.

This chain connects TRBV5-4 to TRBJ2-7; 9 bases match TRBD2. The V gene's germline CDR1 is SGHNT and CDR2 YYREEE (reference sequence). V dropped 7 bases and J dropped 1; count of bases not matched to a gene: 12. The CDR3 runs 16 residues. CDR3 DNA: TGTGCCAGCGGCTCTCGAGGGCTAGCGGGGTCCTACGAGCAGTACTTC. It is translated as CASGSRGLAGSYEQYF.

The CDR3 DNA sequence: TGTGCCAGCAGCTTGGAGACTTGGGAAGCTTTCTTT. Its protein product is CASSLETWEAFF. V is TRBV7-9 and J is TRBJ1-1; D uncertain. The length of the CDR3 is 12 residues. Trimming removed 3 bases at V and 8 bases at J, with 10 bases between. The germline V gene has CDR1 SEHNR and CDR2 FQNEAQ (reference sequence).

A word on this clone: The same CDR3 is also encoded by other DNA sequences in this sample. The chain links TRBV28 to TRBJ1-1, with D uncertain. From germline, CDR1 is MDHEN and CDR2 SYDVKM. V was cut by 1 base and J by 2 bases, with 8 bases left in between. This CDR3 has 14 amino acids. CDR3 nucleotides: TGTGCCAGCAGTTTATTTCGGGTAAACACTGAAGCTTTCTTT. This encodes CASSLFRVNTEAFF.

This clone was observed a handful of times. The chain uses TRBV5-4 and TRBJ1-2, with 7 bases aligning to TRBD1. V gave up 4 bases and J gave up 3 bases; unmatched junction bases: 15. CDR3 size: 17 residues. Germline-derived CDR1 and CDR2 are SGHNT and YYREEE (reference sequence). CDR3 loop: CASSPSGQPLGDYGYTF. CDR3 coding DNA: TGTGCCAGCAGCCCCTCGGGACAGCCCCTCGGCGACTATGGCTACACCTTC.

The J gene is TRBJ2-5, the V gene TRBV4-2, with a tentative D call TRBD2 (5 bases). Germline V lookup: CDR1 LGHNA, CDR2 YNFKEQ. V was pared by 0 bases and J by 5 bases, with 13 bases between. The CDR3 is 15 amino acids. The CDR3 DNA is TGTGCCAGCAGCCAAGATGAAGGGAGCTGGGAGACCCAGTACTTC. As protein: CASSQDEGSWETQYF.

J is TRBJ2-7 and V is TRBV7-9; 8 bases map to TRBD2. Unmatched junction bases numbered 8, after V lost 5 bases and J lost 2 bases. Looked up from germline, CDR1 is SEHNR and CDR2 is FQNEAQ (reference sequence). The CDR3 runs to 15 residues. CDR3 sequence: CASSPKAGLAYEQYF. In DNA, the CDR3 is TGTGCCAGCAGCCCGAAGGCGGGACTAGCCTACGAGCAGTACTTC.

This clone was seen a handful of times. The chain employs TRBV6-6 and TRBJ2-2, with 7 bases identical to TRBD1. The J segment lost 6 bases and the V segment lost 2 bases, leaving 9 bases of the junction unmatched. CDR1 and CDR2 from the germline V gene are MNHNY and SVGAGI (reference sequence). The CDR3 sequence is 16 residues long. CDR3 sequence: CASSYLRGQLSGELFF. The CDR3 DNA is TGTGCCAGCAGTTACCTCAGGGGACAGTTATCCGGGGAGCTGTTTTTT.

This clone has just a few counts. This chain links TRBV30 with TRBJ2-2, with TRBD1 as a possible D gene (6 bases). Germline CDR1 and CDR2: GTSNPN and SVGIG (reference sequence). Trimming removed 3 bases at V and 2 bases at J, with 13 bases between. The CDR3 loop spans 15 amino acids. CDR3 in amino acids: CAWSGDNRNTGELFF. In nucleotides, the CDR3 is TGTGCCTGGAGCGGGGACAATCGCAACACCGGGGAGCTGTTTTTT.

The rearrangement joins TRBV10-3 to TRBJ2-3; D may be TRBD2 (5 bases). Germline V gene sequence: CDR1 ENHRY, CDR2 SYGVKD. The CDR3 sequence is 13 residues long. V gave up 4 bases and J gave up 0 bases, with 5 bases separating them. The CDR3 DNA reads TGTGCCATCAGTGGAGGGAGCACAGATACGCAGTATTTT. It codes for CAISGGSTDTQYF.

CDR3 in amino acids: CASSLAGTSGTDTQYF. The CDR3 DNA reads TGTGCCAGCAGCTTAGCCGGGACTAGCGGCACAGATACGCAGTATTTT. The chain joins TRBV7-9 to TRBJ2-3, with 10 bases identical to TRBD2. The CDR3 contains 16 residues. The germline CDR1 and CDR2 sequences are SEHNR and FQNEAQ (reference sequence). Trimming cost V 0 bases and J 1 base; bases outside gene matches: 1.